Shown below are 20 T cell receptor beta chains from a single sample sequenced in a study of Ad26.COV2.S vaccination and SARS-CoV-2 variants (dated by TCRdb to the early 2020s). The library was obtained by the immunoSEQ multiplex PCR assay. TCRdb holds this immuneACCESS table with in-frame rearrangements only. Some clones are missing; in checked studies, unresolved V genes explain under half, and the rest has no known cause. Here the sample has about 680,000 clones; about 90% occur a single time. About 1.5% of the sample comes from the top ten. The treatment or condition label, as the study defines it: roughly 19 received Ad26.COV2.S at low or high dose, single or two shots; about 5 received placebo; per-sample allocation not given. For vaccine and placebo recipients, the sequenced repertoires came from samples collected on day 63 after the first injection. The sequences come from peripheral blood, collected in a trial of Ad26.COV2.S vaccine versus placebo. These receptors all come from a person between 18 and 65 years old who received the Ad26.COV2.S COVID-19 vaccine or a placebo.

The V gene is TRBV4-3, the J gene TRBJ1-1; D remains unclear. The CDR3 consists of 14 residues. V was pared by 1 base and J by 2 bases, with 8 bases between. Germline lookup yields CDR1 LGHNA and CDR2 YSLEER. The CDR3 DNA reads TGCGCCAGCAGCCAAGTTACATACAACACTGAAGCTTTCTTT. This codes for CASSQVTYNTEAFF.

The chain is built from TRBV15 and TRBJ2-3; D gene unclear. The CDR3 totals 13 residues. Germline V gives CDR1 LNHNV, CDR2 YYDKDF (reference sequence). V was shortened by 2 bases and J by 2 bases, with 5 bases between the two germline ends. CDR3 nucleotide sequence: TGTGCCACCAGCAGACCAGCCACAGATACGCAGTATTTT. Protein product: CATSRPATDTQYF.

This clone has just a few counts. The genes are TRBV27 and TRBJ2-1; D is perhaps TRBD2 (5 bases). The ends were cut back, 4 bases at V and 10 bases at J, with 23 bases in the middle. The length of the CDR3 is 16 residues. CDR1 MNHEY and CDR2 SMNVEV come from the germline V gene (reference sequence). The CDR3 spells CASSSRLGMTNREQFF. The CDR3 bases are TGTGCCAGCAGTTCACGTTTAGGAATGACTAATCGGGAGCAGTTCTTC.

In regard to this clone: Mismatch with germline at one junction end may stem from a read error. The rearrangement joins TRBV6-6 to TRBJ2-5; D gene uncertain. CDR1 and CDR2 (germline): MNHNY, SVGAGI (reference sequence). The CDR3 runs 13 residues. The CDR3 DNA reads TGTGCCAGCAGATACCTCCCTCAAGGGACCCAGTACTTC. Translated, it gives CASRYLPQGTQYF.

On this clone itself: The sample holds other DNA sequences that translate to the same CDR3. The CDR3 spells CASSLEPGTTIYGYTF. CDR3 nucleotide sequence: TGTGCCAGCAGCTTGGAACCCGGGACAACAATCTATGGCTACACCTTC. The chain couples TRBV5-6 to TRBJ1-2; possibly TRBD1 for D (6 bases). Trimming stripped 0 bases from V and 4 bases from J, with 16 bases between. CDR3 length: 16 amino acids. Germline V gives CDR1 SGHDT, CDR2 YYEEEE. Using reference TRBV5-6 and TRBJ1-2 for the parts outside the CDR3, the full variable domain is DAGVTQSPTHLIKTRGQQVTLRCSPKSGHDTVSWYQQALGQGPQFIFQYYEEEERQRGNFPDRFSGHQFPNYSSELNVNALLLGDSALYLCASSLEPGTTIYGYTFGSGTRLTVV.

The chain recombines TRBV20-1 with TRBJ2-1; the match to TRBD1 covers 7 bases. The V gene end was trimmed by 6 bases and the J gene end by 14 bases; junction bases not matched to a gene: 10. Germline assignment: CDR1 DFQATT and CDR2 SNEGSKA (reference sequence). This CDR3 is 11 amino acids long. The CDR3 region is CSATTGASEFF. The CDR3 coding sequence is TGCAGTGCCACTACAGGGGCTAGTGAGTTCTTC.

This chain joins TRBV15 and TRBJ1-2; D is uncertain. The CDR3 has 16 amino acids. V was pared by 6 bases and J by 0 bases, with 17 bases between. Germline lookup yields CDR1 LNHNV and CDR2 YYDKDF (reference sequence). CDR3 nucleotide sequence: TGTGCCACCAGTCGAGGGCGGGCCGTAGCTAACTATGGCTACACCTTC. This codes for CATSRGRAVANYGYTF.

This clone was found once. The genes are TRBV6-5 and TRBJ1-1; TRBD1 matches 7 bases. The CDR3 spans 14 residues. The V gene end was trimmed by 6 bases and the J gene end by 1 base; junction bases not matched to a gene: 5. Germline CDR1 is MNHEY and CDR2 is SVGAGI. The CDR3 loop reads CASSRQGGNTEAFF. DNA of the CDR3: TGTGCCAGCAGCCGACAGGGAGGGAACACTGAAGCTTTCTTT.

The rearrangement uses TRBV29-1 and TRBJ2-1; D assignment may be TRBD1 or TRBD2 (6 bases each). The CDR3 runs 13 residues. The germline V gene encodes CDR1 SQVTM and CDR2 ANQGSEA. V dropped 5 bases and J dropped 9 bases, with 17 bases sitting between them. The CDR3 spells CSVKAGGGVEQFF. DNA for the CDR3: TGCAGCGTTAAGGCCGGAGGGGGAGTTGAGCAGTTCTTC.

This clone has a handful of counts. CDR3 bases: TGTGCCAGCAGCCCGAACAGGGCCCAAGAGACCCAGTACTTC. Protein: CASSPNRAQETQYF. The chain carries TRBV7-8 and TRBJ2-5, with TRBD1 as a possible D gene (6 bases). The CDR3 is 14 residues long. V shed 5 bases and J shed 1 base, with 11 bases lying between them. Looked up from germline, CDR1 is SGHVS and CDR2 is FQNEAQ. The full variable domain, rest sourced from reference TRBV7-8 and TRBJ2-5, is GAGVSQSPRYKVAKRGQDVALRCDPISGHVSLFWYQQALGQGPEFLTYFQNEAQLDKSGLPSDRFFAERPEGSVSTLKIQRTQQEDSAVYLCASSPNRAQETQYFGPGTRLLVL.

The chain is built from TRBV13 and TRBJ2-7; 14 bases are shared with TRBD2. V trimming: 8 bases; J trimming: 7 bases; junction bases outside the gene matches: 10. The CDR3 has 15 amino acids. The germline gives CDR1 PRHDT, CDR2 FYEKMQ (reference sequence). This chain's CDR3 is CASLNLGLAGAEQYF. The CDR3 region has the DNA TGTGCCAGCCTAAACCTGGGACTAGCGGGAGCGGAGCAGTACTTC.

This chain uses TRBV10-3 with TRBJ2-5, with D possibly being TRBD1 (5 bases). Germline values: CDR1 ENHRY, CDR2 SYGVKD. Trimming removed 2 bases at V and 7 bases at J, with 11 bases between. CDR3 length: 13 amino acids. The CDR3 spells CAISEQVGATQYF. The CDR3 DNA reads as TGTGCCATCAGTGAGCAGGTTGGGGCGACCCAGTACTTC.

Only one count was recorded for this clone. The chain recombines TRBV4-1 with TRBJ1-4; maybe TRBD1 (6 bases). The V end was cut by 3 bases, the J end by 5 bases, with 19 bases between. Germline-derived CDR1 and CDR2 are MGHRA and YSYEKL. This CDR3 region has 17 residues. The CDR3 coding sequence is TGCGCCAGCAGCCACGCCACGGACAGCCTAACGAATGAAAAACTGTTTTTT. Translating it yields CASSHATDSLTNEKLFF.

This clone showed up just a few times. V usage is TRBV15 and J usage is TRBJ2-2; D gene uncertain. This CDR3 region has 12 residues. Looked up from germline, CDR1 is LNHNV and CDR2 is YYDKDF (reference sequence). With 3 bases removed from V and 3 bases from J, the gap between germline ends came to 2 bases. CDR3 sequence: CATSSYTGELFF. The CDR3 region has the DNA TGTGCCACCAGCAGTTACACCGGGGAGCTGTTTTTT.

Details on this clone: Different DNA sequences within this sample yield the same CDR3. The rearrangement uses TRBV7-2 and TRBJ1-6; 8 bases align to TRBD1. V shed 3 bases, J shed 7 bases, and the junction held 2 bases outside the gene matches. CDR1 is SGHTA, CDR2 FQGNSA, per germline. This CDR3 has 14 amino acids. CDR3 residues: CASSLRQGNSPLHF. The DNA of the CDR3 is TGTGCCAGCAGCTTGAGACAGGGGAATTCACCCCTCCACTTT.

The CDR3 sequence is CASSEGQTYEQYF. The CDR3 DNA reads TGCGCCAGCAGTGAGGGACAGACCTACGAGCAGTACTTC. The chain is built from TRBV10-2 and TRBJ2-7; D might be TRBD1 (6 bases). Per germline, CDR1 WSHSY and CDR2 SAAADI. The CDR3 is 13 residues long. Trimming shortened V by 2 bases and J by 2 bases, and 7 bases separated the two germline ends.

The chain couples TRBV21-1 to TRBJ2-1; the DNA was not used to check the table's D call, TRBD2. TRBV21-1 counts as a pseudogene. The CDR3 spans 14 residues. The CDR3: CASRRAGLYNEQFF. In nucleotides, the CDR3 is TGTGCCAGCAGGAGGGCGGGACTCTACAATGAGCAGTTCTTC.

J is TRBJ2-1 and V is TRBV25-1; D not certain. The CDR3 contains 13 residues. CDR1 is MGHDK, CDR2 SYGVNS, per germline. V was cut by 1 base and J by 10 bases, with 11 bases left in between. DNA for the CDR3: TGTGCCAGCAGTGAATCCCCCCTACAAGAGCAGTTCTTC. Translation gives CASSESPLQEQFF. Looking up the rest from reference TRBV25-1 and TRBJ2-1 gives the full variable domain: EADIYQTPRYLVIGTGKKITLECSQTMGHDKMYWYQQDPGMELHLIHYSYGVNSTEKGDLSSESTVSRIRTEHFPLTLESARPSHTSQYLCASSESPLQEQFFGPGTRLTVL.

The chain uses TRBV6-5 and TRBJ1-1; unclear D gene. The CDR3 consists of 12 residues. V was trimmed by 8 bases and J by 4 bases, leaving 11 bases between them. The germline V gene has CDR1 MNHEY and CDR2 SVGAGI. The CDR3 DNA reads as TGTGCCAGCCACCGTATAAGCACTGAAGCTTTCTTT. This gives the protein CASHRISTEAFF.

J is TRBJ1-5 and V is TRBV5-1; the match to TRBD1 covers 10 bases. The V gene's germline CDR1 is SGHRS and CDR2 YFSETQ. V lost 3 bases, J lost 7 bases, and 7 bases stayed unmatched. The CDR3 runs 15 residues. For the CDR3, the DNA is TGCGCCAGCAGCTCGACAGGGGGACAGGGGCAGCCCCAGCATTTT. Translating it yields CASSSTGGQGQPQHF. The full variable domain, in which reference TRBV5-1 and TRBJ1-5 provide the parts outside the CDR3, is KAGVTQTPRYLIKTRGQQVTLSCSPISGHRSVSWYQQTPGQGLQFLFEYFSETQRNKGNFPGRFSGRQFSNSRSEMNVSTLELGDSALYLCASSSTGGQGQPQHFGDGTRLSIL.